This T cell receptor beta chain is from a study of blood T cells in healthy people across ages. Broader study findings: TCR beta diversity, measured per million T cells, fell in a roughly linear way with age. Estimates based on one million T cells were treated as lower bounds. TCR beta diversity was tightly associated with the proportion of naive T cells.

This clonotype was counted ten times or more. What it binds is unknown. Sample-barcoded 5' priming and a J-beta primer mix drove a second PCR of roughly 7 to 11 cycles. Each CDR3 protein is one row after TCRdb ran MiXCR on the 5' RACE reads. The sample holds some 900,000 distinct CDR3 sequences, 29% seen once. CDR3 length: 16 amino acids. Deletions cut 5 bases from V and 0 bases from J, with 14 bases between. Germline V gene sequence: CDR1 SEHNR, CDR2 FQNEAQ (reference sequence). The chain links TRBV7-9 to TRBJ2-1; D might be TRBD1 (5 bases). The sequence came from a woman at least 80 years old in good health. The source material was blood. The CDR3 sequence is CASSPWGKGSYNEQFF. The CDR3 coding sequence is TGTGCCAGCAGCCCTTGGGGCAAGGGCTCCTACAATGAGCAGTTCTTC.